The 9 T cell receptor beta chains below come from one sample, sequenced in a study of beta chain features in type 1 diabetes. As every portion of the isolated RNA was reverse transcribed, the sequencing read expressed TCRB transcripts. Here immunoSEQ multiplex PCR was the method, and the copy in TCRdb shows in-frame clones only, minus some. The table shows under 950,000 clones, with about 17% occurring only once. Material for sequencing was naive CD4+ T cells from blood. The receptors stem from a woman aged 18-35 years in good health.

This clone was recorded once. The chain is built from TRBV6-6 and TRBJ1-2; the D gene is possibly TRBD1 (6 bases). This CDR3 region has 16 residues. Trimming took 10 bases from V and 2 from J, leaving 23 bases between them. Germline CDR1 and CDR2: MNHNY and SVGAGI (reference sequence). The CDR3, as DNA: TGTGCCACCTTCCCGGGGGCCATTCACATGAACTATGGCTACACCTTC. Protein sequence: CATFPGAIHMNYGYTF.

The chain links TRBV28 to TRBJ1-2; no clear D gene. This CDR3 is built from 14 residues. V gave up 3 bases and J gave up 5 bases, with 13 bases separating them. Germline V gene sequence: CDR1 MDHEN, CDR2 SYDVKM. The chain's CDR3 is CASSLGRIPYGYTF. In DNA form, the CDR3 reads TGTGCCAGCAGTTTGGGGAGAATTCCATATGGCTACACCTTC.

This clone was seen more than once but under ten times. V usage is TRBV7-8 and J usage is TRBJ2-1; D is ambiguous. The CDR3 length is 12 residues. Trimming shortened V by 4 bases and J by 10 bases, and 11 bases separated the two germline ends. The germline gives CDR1 SGHVS, CDR2 FQNEAQ. CDR3 nucleotide sequence: TGTGCCAGCAGCTCCCTATTTGACGAGCAGTTCTTC. Its protein is CASSSLFDEQFF.

This clone was seen more than once but under ten times. V and J are TRBV29-1 and TRBJ1-2; a possible D gene is TRBD1 (5 bases). This CDR3 spans 11 amino acids. Germline V lookup: CDR1 SQVTM, CDR2 ANQGSEA. Trimming removed 6 bases from V and 12 bases from J, with 17 bases in between. Written as DNA, the CDR3 is TGCAGCGTCCCAAGCATCGGGGCCAACACCTTC. Its translation is CSVPSIGANTF.

This clone was detected only a few times. The chain has TRBV5-1 and TRBJ2-7; D may be TRBD2 (5 bases). The length of the CDR3 is 16 residues. Germline-derived CDR1 and CDR2 are SGHRS and YFSETQ. The V end was cut by 4 bases, the J end by 4 bases, with 21 bases between. The CDR3 DNA reads TGCGCCAGCAGCCCAAACGTCGGACTGAGGACTTACGAGCAGTACTTC. As protein: CASSPNVGLRTYEQYF.

This clone turned up a few times. The chain combines TRBV5-4 with TRBJ2-3; D is perhaps TRBD1 or TRBD2 (5 bases each). The ends were cut back, 4 bases at V and 0 bases at J, with 15 bases in the middle. The CDR3 runs to 16 residues. Germline CDR1 reads SGHNT; CDR2 reads YYREEE (reference sequence). CDR3 sequence: CASSRPGTESTDTQYF. As DNA, the CDR3 is TGTGCCAGCAGCAGACCCGGGACGGAGAGCACAGATACGCAGTATTTT. Full variable domain (outside the CDR3, taken from reference TRBV5-4 and TRBJ2-3): ETGVTQSPTHLIKTRGQQVTLRCSSQSGHNTVSWYQQALGQGPQFIFQYYREEENGRGNFPPRFSGLQFPNYSSELNVNALELDDSALYLCASSRPGTESTDTQYFGPGTRLTVL.

The V call is TRBV7-3, the J call TRBJ2-1; D remains unclear. Germline V gives CDR1 SGHTA, CDR2 FQGTGA. Trimming pared 2 bases from V and 4 bases from J, leaving 6 bases between. CDR3 length equals 13 residues. As DNA, the CDR3 is TGTGCCAGCAGCTTAGATACATACAATGAGCAGTTCTTC. This sequence encodes CASSLDTYNEQFF.

This chain joins TRBV6-6 and TRBJ1-5; 10 bases are a match to TRBD1. V lost 5 bases, J lost 4 bases, and 5 bases stayed unmatched. The CDR3 covers 15 residues. Germline CDR1 reads MNHNY; CDR2 reads SVGAGI (reference sequence). In nucleotides, the CDR3 is TGTGCCAGCAGTCACCCGGGACAGGGGAATCAGCCCCAGCATTTT. This gives the protein CASSHPGQGNQPQHF.

The J gene is TRBJ2-6, the V gene TRBV27; 9 bases agree with TRBD1. The J segment lost 2 bases and the V segment lost 7 bases, leaving 9 bases of the junction unmatched. Germline V gives CDR1 MNHEY, CDR2 SMNVEV (reference sequence). The CDR3 has 17 residues. The CDR3 loop is CASTRGQGLTGANVLTF. CDR3 DNA: TGTGCCAGCACCAGGGGACAGGGACTAACTGGGGCCAACGTCCTGACTTTC.